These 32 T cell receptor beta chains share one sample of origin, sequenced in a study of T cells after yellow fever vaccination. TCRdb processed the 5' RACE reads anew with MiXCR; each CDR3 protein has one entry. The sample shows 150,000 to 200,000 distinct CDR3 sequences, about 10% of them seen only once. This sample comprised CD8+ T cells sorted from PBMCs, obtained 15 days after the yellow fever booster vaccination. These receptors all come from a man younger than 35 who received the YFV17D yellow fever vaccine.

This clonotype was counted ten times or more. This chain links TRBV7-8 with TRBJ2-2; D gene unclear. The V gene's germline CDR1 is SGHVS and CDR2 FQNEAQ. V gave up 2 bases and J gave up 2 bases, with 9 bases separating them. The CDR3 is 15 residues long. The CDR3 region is CASSLLGLNTGELFF. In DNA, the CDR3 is TGTGCCAGCAGCTTACTGGGCTTAAACACCGGGGAGCTGTTTTTT.

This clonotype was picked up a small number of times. The CDR3 nucleotides read TGTGCCAGCAGTTTAGGGGGGGCGTATCTTAGCAATCAGCCCCAGCATTTT. This encodes CASSLGGAYLSNQPQHF. The rearrangement joins TRBV27 to TRBJ1-5; a possible D gene is TRBD1 (6 bases). The CDR3 is 17 residues long. V lost 2 bases, J lost 0 bases, and 14 bases lay in between. Germline CDR1 reads MNHEY; CDR2 reads SMNVEV (reference sequence).

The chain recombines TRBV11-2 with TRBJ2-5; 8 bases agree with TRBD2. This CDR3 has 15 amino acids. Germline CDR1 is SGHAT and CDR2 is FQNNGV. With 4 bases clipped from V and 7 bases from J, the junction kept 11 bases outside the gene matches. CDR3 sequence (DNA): TGTGCCAGCAGCTCGCCTAGGGTGGCGGGGGGGACCCAGTACTTC. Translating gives CASSSPRVAGGTQYF.

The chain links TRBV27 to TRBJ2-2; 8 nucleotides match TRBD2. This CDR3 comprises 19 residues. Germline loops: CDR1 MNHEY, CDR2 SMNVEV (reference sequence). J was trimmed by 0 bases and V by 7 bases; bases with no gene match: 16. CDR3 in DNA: TGTGCCAGCACAGGACGCCAATTAGCGGGGTCGACGAACACCGGGGAGCTGTTTTTT. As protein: CASTGRQLAGSTNTGELFF.

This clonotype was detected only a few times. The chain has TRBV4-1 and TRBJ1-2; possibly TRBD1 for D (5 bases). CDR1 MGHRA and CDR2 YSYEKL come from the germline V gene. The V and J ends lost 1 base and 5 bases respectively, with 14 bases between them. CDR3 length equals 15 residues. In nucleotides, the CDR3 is TGCGCCAGCAGCCAAGTCGGGGGGACGATGTATGGCTACACCTTC. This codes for CASSQVGGTMYGYTF.

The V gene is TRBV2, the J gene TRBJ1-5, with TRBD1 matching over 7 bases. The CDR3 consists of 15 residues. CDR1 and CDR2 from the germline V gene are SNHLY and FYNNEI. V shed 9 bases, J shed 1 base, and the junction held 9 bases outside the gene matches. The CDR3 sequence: CASKTGLGSNQPQHF. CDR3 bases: TGTGCCAGTAAGACAGGGCTGGGGAGCAATCAGCCCCAGCATTTT. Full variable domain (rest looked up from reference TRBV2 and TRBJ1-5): EPEVTQTPSHQVTQMGQEVILRCVPISNHLYFYWYRQILGQKVEFLVSFYNNEISEKSEIFDDQFSVERPDGSNFTLKIRSTKLEDSAMYFCASKTGLGSNQPQHFGDGTRLSIL.

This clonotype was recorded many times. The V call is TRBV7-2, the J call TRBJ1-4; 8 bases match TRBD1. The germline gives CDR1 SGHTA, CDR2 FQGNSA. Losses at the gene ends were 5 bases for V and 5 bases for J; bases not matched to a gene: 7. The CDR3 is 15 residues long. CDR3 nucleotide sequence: TGTGCCAGCAGCCTGACAGGGGTTTGGAATGAAAAACTGTTTTTT. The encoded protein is CASSLTGVWNEKLFF.

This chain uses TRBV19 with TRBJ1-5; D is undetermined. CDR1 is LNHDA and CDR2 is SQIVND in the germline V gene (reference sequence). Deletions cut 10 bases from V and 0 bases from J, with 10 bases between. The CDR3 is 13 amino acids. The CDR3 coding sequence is TGTGCCACAGGACCGACTAGCAATCAGCCCCAGCATTTT. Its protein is CATGPTSNQPQHF. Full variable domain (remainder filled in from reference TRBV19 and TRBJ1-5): DGGITQSPKYLFRKEGQNVTLSCEQNLNHDAMYWYRQDPGQGLRLIYYSQIVNDFQKGDIAEGYSVSREKKESFPLTVTSAQKNPTAFYLCATGPTSNQPQHFGDGTRLSIL.

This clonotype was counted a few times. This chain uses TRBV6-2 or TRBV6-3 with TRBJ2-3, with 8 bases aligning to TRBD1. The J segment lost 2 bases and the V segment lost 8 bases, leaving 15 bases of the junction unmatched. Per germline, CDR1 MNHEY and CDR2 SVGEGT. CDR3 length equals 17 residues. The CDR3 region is CASHQTGVGTFTDTQYF. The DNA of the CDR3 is TGTGCCAGCCATCAGACAGGGGTCGGGACCTTCACAGATACGCAGTATTTT.

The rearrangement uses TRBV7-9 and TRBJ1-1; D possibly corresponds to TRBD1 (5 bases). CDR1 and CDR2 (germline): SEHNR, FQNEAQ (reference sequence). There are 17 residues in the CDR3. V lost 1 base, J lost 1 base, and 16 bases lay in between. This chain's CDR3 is CASSLVPGTTQNTEAFF. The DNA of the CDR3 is TGTGCCAGCAGCTTAGTGCCGGGGACTACCCAGAACACTGAAGCTTTCTTT.

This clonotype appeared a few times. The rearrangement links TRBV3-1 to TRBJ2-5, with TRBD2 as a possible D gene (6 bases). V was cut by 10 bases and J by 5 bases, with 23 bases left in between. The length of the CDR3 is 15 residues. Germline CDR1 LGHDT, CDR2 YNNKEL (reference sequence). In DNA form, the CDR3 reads TGTGCCACTCAACGGCCAGAGACTAGTTGGGAGACCCAGTACTTC. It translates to CATQRPETSWETQYF.

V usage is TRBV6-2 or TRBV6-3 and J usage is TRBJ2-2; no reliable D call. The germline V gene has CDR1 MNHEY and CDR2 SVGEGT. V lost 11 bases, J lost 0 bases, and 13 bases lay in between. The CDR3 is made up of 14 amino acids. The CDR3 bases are TGTGCCGCGACGGAGCGAACGAACACCGGGGAGCTGTTTTTT. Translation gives CAATERTNTGELFF.

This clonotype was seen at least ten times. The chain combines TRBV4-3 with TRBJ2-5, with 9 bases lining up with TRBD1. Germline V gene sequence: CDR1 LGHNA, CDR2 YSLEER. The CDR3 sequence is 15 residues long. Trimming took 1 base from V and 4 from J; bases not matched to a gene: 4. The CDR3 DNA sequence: TGCGCCAGCAGCCAAGGACAGGGGGTTTCAGAGACCCAGTACTTC. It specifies CASSQGQGVSETQYF.

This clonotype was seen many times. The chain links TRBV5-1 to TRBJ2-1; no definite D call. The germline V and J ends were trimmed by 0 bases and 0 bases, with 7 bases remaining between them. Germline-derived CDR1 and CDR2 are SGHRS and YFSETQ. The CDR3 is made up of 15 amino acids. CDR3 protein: CASSLEKSSYNEQFF. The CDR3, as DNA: TGCGCCAGCAGCTTGGAGAAGAGCTCCTACAATGAGCAGTTCTTC.

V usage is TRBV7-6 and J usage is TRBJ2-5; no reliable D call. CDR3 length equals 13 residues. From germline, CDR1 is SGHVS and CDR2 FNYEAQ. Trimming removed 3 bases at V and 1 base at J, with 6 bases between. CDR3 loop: CASSFGFQETQYF. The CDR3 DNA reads TGTGCCAGCAGCTTTGGATTCCAAGAGACCCAGTACTTC.

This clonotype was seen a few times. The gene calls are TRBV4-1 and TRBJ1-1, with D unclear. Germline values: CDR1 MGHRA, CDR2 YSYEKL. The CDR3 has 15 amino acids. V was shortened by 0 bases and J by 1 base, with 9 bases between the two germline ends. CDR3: CASSQDPSANTEAFF. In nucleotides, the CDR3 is TGCGCCAGCAGCCAAGATCCAAGCGCGAACACTGAAGCTTTCTTT.

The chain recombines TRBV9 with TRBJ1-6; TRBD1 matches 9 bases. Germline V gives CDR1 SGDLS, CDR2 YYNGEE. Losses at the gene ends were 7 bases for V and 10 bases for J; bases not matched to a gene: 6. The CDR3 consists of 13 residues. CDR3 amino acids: CASSTGGGSPLHF. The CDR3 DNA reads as TGTGCCAGCTCCACAGGGGGCGGATCACCCCTCCACTTT.

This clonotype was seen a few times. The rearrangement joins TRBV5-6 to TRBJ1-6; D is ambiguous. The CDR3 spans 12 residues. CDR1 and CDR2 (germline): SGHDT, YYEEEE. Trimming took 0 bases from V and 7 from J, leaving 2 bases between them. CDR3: CASSLGNSPLHF. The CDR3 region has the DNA TGTGCCAGCAGCTTGGGGAATTCACCCCTCCACTTT.

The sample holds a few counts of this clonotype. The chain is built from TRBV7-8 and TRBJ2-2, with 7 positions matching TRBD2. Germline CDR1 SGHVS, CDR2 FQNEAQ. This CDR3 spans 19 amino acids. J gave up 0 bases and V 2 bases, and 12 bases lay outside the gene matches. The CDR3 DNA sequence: TGTGCCAGCAGCTTAAATCGGCTAGCGGCCGGCGCGAACACCGGGGAGCTGTTTTTT. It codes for CASSLNRLAAGANTGELFF.

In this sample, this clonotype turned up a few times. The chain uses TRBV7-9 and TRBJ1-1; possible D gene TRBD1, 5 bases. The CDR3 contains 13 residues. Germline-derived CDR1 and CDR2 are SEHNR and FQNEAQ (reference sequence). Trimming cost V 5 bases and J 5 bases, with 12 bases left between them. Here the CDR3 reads CASSPGRGTEAFF. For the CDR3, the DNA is TGTGCCAGCAGCCCGGGACGGGGGACTGAAGCTTTCTTT.

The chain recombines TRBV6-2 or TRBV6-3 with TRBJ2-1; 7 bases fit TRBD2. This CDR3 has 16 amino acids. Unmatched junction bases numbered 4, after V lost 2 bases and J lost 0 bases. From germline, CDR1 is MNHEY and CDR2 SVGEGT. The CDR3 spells CASSYRRGTSYNEQFF. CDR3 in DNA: TGTGCCAGCAGTTACCGGCGGGGGACCTCCTACAATGAGCAGTTCTTC.

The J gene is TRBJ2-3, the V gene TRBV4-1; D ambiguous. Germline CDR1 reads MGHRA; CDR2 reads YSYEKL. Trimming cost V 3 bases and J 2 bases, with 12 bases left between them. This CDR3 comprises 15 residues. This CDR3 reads CASSHPDGYTDTQYF. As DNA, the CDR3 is TGCGCCAGCAGCCATCCCGATGGCTACACAGATACGCAGTATTTT.

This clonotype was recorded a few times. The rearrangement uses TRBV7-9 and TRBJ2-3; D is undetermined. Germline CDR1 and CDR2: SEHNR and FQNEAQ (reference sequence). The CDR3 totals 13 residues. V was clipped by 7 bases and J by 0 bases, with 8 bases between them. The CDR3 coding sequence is TGTGCCAGCACCTCTTTGAGCACAGATACGCAGTATTTT. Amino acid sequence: CASTSLSTDTQYF. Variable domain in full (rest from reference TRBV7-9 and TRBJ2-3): DTGVSQNPRHKITKRGQNVTFRCDPISEHNRLYWYRQTLGQGPEFLTYFQNEAQLEKSRLLSDRFSAERPKGSFSTLEIQRTEQGDSAMYLCASTSLSTDTQYFGPGTRLTVL.

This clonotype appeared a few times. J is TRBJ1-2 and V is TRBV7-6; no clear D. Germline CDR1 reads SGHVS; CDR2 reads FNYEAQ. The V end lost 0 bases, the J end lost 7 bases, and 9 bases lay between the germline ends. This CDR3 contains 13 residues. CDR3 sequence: CASSLAPESGYTF. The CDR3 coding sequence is TGTGCCAGCAGCTTAGCTCCGGAAAGTGGCTACACCTTC.

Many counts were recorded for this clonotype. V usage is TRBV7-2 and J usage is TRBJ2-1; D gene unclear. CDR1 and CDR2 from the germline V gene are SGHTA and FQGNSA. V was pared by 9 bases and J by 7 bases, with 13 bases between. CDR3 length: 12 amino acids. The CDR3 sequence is CASGRLGNEQFF. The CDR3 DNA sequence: TGTGCCAGTGGTAGATTGGGGAATGAGCAGTTCTTC.

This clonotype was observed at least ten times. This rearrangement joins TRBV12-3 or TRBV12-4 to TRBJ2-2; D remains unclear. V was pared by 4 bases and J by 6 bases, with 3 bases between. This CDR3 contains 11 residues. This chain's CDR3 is CASSSSGELFF. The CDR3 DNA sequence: TGTGCCAGCAGTTCGTCCGGGGAGCTGTTTTTT.

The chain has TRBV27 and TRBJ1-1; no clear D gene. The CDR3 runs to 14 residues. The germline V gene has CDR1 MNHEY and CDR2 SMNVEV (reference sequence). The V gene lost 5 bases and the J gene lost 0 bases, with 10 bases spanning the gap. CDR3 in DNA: TGTGCCAGCAGTCCTACTATTATGAACACTGAAGCTTTCTTT. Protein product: CASSPTIMNTEAFF.

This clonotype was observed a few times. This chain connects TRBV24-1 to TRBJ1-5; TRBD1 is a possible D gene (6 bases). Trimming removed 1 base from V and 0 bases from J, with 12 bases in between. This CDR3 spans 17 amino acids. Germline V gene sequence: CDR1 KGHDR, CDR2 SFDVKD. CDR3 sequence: CATSDLGQFLSNQPQHF. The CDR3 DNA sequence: TGTGCCACCAGTGATTTAGGACAGTTCCTTAGCAATCAGCCCCAGCATTTT.

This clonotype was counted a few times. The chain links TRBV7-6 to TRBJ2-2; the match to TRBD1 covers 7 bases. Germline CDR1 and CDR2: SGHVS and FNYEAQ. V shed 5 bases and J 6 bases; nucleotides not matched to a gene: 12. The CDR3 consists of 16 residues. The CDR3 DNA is TGTGCCAGCAGCCCCTGGGACAGCCCTACGGCCGGGGAGCTGTTTTTT. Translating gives CASSPWDSPTAGELFF.

Here the CDR3 DNA reads TGCGCCAGCAGCTTGCTCGGGGTGAAGGGCACCGGGGAGCTGTTTTTT. As protein: CASSLLGVKGTGELFF. The chain combines TRBV5-1 with TRBJ2-2; D perhaps matches TRBD2 (5 bases). The CDR3 covers 16 residues. V gave up 1 base and J gave up 4 bases, with 14 bases separating them. Per the germline V gene, CDR1 is SGHRS and CDR2 is YFSETQ.

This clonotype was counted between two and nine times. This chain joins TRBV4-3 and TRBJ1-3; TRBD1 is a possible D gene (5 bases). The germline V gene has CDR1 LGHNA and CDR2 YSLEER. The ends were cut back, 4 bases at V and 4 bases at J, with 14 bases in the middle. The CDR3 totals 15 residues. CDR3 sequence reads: CASSLADGAGNTIYF. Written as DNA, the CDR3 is TGCGCCAGCAGCCTCGCCGATGGGGCCGGAAACACCATATATTTT.

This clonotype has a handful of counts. The CDR3 loop is CAWSSRDGYTF. DNA of the CDR3: TGTGCCTGGAGTTCGAGGGACGGCTACACCTTC. The chain couples TRBV30 to TRBJ1-2; a weak D match, TRBD1 (5 bases). In germline, CDR1 is GTSNPN, CDR2 SVGIG (reference sequence). V was cut by 2 bases and J by 8 bases, with 9 bases left in between. The CDR3 sequence is 11 residues long.